This T cell receptor (beta chain) was retrieved from a study of T-cell reconstitution after alpha-beta-depleted transplantation in children. Turning to this clonotype: The antigen is undetermined.

Library preparation (for TCRbeta) was performed with unique molecular identifiers. TCRdb called the PCR reads again in MiXCR, with one record for every CDR3 protein. Found here are 670,000 or so distinct CDR3 sequences, roughly 14% of them singletons; the top ten hold 0.79%. Germline V gene lookup returns CDR1 SEHNR and CDR2 FQNEAQ (reference sequence). There are 16 residues in the CDR3. Trimming took off 1 base at V and 3 bases at J, with 15 bases between the two ends. Study-wide results and limits: Newly made T cells mostly supplied T-cell counts and diversity one year after transplant. Expanded graft clones, several hundred of them, were reportedly the source of alpha-beta T cells about two months after transplant. For some patients, TCRbeta diversity was high at day 60 because of recipient T cells and thymic progenitors that survived.

The TCR originated in a girl aged 2 to 9 with congenital amegakaryocytic thrombocytopenia, due to receive a stem cell transplant. The rearrangement links TRBV7-9 to TRBJ1-1; no clear D. This sample comprised PBMCs, obtained before TCRalphabeta/CD19-depleted stem cell transplant. The CDR3 sequence: CASSLVPMTLHTEAFF. The CDR3 nucleotides are TGTGCCAGCAGCTTAGTTCCCATGACACTTCACACTGAAGCTTTCTTT.